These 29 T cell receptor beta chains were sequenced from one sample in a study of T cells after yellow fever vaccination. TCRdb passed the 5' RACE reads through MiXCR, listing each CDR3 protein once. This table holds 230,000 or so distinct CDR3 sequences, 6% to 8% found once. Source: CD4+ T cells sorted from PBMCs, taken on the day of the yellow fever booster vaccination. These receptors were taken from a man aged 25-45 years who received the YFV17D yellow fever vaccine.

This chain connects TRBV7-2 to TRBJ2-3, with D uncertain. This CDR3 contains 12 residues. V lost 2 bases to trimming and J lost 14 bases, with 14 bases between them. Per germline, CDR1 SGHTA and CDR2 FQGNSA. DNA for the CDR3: TGTGCCAGCAGCTTAATCCCCGACTCGGGGTATTTT. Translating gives CASSLIPDSGYF.

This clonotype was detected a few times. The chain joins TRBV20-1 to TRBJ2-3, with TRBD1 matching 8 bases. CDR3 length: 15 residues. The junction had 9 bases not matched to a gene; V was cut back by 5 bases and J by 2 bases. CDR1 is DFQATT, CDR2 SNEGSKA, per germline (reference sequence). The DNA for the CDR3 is TGCAGTGCTGGTTTGACAGGGGTATACACAGATACGCAGTATTTT. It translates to CSAGLTGVYTDTQYF.

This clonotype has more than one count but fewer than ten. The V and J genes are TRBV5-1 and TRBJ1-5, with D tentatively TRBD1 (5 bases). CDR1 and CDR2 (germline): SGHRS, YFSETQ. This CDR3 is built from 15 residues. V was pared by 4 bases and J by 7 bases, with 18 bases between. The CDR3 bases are TGCGCCAGCAGCCCCACCGCGGGGGGAAGGCAGCCCCAGCATTTT. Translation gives CASSPTAGGRQPQHF.

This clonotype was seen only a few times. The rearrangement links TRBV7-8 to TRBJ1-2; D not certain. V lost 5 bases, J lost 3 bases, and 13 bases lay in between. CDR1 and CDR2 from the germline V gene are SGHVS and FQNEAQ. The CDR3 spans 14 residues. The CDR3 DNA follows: TGTGCCAGCAGCCCCCAGCCTGGGGACTATGGCTACACCTTC. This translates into CASSPQPGDYGYTF.

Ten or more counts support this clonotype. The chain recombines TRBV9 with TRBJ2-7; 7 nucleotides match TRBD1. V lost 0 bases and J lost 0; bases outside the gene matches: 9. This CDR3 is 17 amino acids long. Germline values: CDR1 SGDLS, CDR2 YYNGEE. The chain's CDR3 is CASSVAPGQPSSYEQYF. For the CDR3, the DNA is TGTGCCAGCAGCGTAGCTCCGGGACAGCCAAGCTCCTACGAGCAGTACTTC. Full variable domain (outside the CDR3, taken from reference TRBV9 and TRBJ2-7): DSGVTQTPKHLITATGQRVTLRCSPRSGDLSVYWYQQSLDQGLQFLIQYYNGEERAKGNILERFSAQQFPDLHSELNLSSLELGDSALYFCASSVAPGQPSSYEQYFGPGTRLTVT.

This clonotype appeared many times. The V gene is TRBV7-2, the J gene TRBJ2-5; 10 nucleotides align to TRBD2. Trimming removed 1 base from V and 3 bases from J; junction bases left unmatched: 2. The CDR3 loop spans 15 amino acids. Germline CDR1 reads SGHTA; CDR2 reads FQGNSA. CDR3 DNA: TGTGCCAGCAGCTTAGAAGCGGGAGGGGAAGAGACCCAGTACTTC. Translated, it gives CASSLEAGGEETQYF.

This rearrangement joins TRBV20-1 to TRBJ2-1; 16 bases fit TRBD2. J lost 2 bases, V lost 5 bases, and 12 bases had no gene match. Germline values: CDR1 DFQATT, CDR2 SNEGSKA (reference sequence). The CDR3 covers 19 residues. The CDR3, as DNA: TGCAGTGCTCCTTTTCGGGGACTAGCGGGAGGGCCGCCCTACAATGAGCAGTTCTTC. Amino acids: CSAPFRGLAGGPPYNEQFF.

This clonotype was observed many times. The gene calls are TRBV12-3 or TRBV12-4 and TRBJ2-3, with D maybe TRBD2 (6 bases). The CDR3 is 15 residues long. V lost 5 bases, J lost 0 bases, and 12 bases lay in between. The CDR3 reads CASSALADSTDTQYF. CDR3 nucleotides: TGTGCCAGCAGTGCCTTAGCGGATAGCACAGATACGCAGTATTTT.

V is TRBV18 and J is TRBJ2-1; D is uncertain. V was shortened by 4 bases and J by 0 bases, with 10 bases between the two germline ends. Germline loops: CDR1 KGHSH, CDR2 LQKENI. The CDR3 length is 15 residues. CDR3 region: CASSRALSSYNEQFF. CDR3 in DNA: TGTGCCAGCTCACGGGCCCTGAGCTCCTACAATGAGCAGTTCTTC. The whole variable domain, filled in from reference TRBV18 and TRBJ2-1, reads NAGVMQNPRHLVRRRGQEARLRCSPMKGHSHVYWYRQLPEEGLKFMVYLQKENIIDESGMPKERFSAEFPKEGPSILRIQQVVRGDSAAYFCASSRALSSYNEQFFGPGTRLTVL.

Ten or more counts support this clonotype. CDR3 region: CSARAPKSSYEQYF. CDR3 in DNA: TGCAGTGCTAGAGCGCCAAAGAGCTCCTACGAGCAGTACTTC. The genes are TRBV20-1 and TRBJ2-7; D is undetermined. The CDR3 consists of 14 residues. The germline V and J ends were trimmed by 1 base and 0 bases, with 10 bases remaining between them. CDR1 and CDR2 from the germline V gene are DFQATT and SNEGSKA (reference sequence).

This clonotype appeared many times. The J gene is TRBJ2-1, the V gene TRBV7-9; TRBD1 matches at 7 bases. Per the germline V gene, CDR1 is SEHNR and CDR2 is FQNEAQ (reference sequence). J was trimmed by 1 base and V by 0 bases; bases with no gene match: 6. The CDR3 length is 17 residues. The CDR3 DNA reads TGTGCCAGCAGCTTAGCCCGGGACAGTGCTTCCTACAATGAGCAGTTCTTC. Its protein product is CASSLARDSASYNEQFF.

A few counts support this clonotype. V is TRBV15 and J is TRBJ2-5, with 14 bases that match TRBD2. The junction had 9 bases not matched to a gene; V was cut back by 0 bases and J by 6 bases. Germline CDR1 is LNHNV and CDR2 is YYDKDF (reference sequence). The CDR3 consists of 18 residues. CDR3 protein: CATSRDEGTSGGIKTQYF. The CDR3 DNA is TGTGCCACCAGCAGAGATGAAGGGACTAGCGGGGGCATAAAGACCCAGTACTTC.

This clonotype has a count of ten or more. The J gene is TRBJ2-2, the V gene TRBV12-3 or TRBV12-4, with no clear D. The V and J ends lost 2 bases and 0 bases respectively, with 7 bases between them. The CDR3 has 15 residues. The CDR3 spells CASSLRQANTGELFF. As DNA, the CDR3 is TGTGCCAGCAGTTTAAGGCAGGCGAACACCGGGGAGCTGTTTTTT.

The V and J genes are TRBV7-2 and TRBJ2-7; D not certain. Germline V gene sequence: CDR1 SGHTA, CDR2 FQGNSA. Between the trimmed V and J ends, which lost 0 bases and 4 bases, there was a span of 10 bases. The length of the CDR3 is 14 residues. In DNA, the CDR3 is TGTGCCAGCAGCTTAGCCCCCGGGTATTACGAGCAGTACTTC. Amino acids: CASSLAPGYYEQYF.

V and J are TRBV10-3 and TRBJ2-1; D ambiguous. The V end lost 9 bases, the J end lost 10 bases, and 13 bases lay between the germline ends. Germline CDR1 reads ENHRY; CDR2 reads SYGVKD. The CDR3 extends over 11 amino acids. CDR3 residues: CAITALGEQFF. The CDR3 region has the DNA TGTGCCATAACTGCATTAGGAGAGCAGTTCTTC.

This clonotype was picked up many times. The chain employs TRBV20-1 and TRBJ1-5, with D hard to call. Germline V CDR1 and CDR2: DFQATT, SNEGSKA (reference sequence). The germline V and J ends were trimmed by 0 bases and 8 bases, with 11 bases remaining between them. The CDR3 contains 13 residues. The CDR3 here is CSARETVDKPQHF. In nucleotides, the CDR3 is TGCAGTGCTAGAGAGACTGTAGACAAGCCCCAGCATTTT.

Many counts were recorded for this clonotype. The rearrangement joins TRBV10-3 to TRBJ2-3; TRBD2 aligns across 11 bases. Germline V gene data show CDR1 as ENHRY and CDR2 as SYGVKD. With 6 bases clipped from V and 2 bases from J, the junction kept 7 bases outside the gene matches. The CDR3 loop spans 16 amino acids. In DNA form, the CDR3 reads TGTGCCATCAGCCTAGCGGGAGGATCTAACACAGATACGCAGTATTTT. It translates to CAISLAGGSNTDTQYF.

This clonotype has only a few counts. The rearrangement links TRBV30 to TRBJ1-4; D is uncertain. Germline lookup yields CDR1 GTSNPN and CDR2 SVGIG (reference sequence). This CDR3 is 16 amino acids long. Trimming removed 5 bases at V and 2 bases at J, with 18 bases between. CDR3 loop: CAWSPIVRATNEKLFF. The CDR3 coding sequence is TGTGCCTGGTCGCCGATTGTTAGGGCGACTAATGAAAAACTGTTTTTT.

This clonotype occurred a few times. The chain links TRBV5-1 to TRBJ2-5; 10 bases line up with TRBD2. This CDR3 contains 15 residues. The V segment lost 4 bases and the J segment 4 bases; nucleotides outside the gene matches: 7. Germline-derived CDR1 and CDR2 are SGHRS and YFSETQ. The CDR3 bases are TGCGCCAGCAGCAGATCCCCTAGCGGGGGAGAGACCCAGTACTTC. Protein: CASSRSPSGGETQYF.

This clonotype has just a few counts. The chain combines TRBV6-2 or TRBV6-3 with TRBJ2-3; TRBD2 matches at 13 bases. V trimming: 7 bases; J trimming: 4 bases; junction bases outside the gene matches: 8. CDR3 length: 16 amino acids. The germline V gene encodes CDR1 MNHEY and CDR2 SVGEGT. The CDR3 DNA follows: TGTGCCAGCACCCCGACGACTAGCGGGAGGCCAGATACGCAGTATTTT. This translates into CASTPTTSGRPDTQYF.

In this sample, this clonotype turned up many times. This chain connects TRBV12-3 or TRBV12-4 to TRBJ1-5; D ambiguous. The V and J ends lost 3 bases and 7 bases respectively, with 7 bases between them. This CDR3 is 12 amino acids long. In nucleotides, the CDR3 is TGTGCCAGCAGTTTGGGAGAGCAGCCCCAGCATTTT. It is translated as CASSLGEQPQHF.

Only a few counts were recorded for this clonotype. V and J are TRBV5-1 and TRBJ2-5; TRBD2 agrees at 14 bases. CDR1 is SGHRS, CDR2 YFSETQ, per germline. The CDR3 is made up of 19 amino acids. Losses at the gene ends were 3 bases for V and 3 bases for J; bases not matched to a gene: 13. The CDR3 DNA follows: TGCGCCAGCAGCTCATTTCCCGGGACTAGCGGGAGATCTAAAGAGACCCAGTACTTC. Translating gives CASSSFPGTSGRSKETQYF.

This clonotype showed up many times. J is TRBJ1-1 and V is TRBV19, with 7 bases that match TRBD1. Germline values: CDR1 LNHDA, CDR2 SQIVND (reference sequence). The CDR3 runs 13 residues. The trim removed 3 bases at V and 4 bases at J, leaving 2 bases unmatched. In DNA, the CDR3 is TGTGCCAGTAGTATCCGGACAGGCACTGAAGCTTTCTTT. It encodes CASSIRTGTEAFF.

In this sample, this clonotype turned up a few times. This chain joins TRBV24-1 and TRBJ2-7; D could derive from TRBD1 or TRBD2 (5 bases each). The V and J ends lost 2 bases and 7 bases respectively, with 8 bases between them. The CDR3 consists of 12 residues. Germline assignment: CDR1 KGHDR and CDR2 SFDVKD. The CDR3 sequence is CATSDSGTEQYF. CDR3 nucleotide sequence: TGTGCCACCAGTGATTCGGGGACGGAGCAGTACTTC.

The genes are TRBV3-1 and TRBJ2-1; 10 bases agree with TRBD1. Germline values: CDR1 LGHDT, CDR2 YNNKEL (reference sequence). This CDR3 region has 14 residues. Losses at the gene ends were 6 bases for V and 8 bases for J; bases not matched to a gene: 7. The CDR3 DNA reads TGTGCCAGCAGATACCGGGACAGGGGCCATGAGCAGTTCTTC. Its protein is CASRYRDRGHEQFF.

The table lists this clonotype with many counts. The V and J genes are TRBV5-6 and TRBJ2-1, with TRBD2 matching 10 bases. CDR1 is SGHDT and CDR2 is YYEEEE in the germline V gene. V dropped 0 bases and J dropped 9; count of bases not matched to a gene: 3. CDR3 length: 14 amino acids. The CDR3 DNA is TGTGCCAGCAGCTTGGCATTAGCGGGGGGTGAGCAGTTCTTC. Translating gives CASSLALAGGEQFF.

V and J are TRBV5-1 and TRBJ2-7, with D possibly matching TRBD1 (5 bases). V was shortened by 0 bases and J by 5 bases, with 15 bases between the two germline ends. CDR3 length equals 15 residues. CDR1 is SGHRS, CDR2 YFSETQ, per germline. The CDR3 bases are TGCGCCAGCAGCTTGGCGGCGGCAGGGCAGGACGAGCAGTACTTC. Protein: CASSLAAAGQDEQYF.

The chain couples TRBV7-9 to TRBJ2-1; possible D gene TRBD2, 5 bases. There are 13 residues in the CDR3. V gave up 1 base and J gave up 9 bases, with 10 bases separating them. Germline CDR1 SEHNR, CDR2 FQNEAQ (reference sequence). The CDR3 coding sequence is TGTGCCAGCAGCTTAGGCGGTGCGGGTGAGCAGTTCTTC. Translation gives CASSLGGAGEQFF. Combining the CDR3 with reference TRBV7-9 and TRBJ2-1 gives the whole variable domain DTGVSQNPRHKITKRGQNVTFRCDPISEHNRLYWYRQTLGQGPEFLTYFQNEAQLEKSRLLSDRFSAERPKGSFSTLEIQRTEQGDSAMYLCASSLGGAGEQFFGPGTRLTVL.

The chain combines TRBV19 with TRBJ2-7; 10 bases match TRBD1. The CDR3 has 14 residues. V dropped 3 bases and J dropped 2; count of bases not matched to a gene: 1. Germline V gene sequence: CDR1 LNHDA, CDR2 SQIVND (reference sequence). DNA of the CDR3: TGTGCCAGTAGTATGACAGGGGGCACCTACGAGCAGTACTTC. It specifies CASSMTGGTYEQYF.